The T cell receptor beta chain described here comes from a study of blood T cell repertoires in COVID-19. Study overall: The study drew acute and convalescent COVID-19 samples from the United States, Italy and Spain. The cDNA or gDNA used as material had been derived from T cells, B-cell-depleted T cells, or PBMCs.

Enrolled during active infection, Seattle patients were then followed longitudinally. CDR3 length equals 13 residues. The J segment lost 7 bases and the V segment lost 2 bases, leaving 6 bases of the junction unmatched. Germline CDR1 GTSNPN, CDR2 SVGIG (reference sequence). Assay used: immunoSEQ multiplex PCR; TCRdb lists only in-frame clones, some missing. Of about 160,000 clones listed, approximately 81% are singletons. The receptor was derived from a woman aged 45-60 years with COVID-19, enrolled during active disease. This sequence joins TRBV30 and TRBJ1-2; 8 positions match TRBD1. Sequencing used peripheral blood. The CDR3 here is CAWSSGQGLGYTF. The CDR3 bases are TGTGCCTGGAGTTCAGGACAGGGACTTGGCTACACCTTC.